Below are 20 T cell receptor beta chains sequenced from a single sample in a study of T cell responses to AZD1222 COVID-19 vaccine. Using immunoSEQ multiplex PCR, the repertoire was profiled, and TCRdb retains in-frame clones only, with some absent. The sample yields about 140,000 clones, about 92% seen once. The input for sequencing was peripheral blood, taken 28 days after the second AZD1222 dose. Every receptor here comes from an adult who received the AZD1222 COVID-19 vaccine.

The chain joins TRBV5-1 to TRBJ2-1; D is unresolved. Germline lookup yields CDR1 SGHRS and CDR2 YFSETQ. This CDR3 contains 14 residues. V lost 0 bases, J lost 8 bases, and 12 bases lay in between. The CDR3 sequence is CASSLEAGRDEQFF. The CDR3 DNA reads as TGCGCCAGCAGCTTGGAGGCAGGCCGGGATGAGCAGTTCTTC.

This chain joins TRBV19 and TRBJ1-5; 7 bases match TRBD1. From germline, CDR1 is LNHDA and CDR2 SQIVND (reference sequence). The CDR3 consists of 15 residues. V was pared by 1 base and J by 4 bases, with 4 bases of the junction left unmatched. CDR3 loop: CASSIVDRPNQPQHF. The CDR3 DNA reads TGTGCCAGTAGTATAGTGGACAGGCCGAATCAGCCCCAGCATTTT.

The gene calls are TRBV5-1 and TRBJ2-6; 7 bases match TRBD1. The germline V gene encodes CDR1 SGHRS and CDR2 YFSETQ. V shed 4 bases, J shed 2 bases, and the junction held 12 bases outside the gene matches. The CDR3 is made up of 18 amino acids. The CDR3 protein is CASSKRGTGVPGANVLTF. Written as DNA, the CDR3 is TGCGCCAGCAGCAAACGAGGTACAGGGGTCCCTGGGGCCAACGTCCTGACTTTC.

This clone is a singleton in its sample. This chain joins TRBV24-1 and TRBJ2-7; no firm D call. There are 14 residues in the CDR3. Germline V gene data show CDR1 as KGHDR and CDR2 as SFDVKD. V gave up 4 bases and J gave up 7 bases, with 16 bases separating them. The CDR3 spells CATSDSRHVYEQYF. DNA for the CDR3: TGTGCCACCAGTGACTCCAGGCACGTCTATGAGCAGTACTTC.

The chain employs TRBV27 and TRBJ1-5, with TRBD1 as a possible D gene (5 bases). The CDR3 contains 16 residues. Germline V gives CDR1 MNHEY, CDR2 SMNVEV (reference sequence). V lost 3 bases and J 10 bases, leaving 22 bases between the germline ends. Written as DNA, the CDR3 is TGTGCCAGCAGTTTTAGTCGGGGCAGGGCGACGGGTCCCCAGCATTTT. This encodes CASSFSRGRATGPQHF.

The CDR3 region is CASSVGTGSGANVLTF. In nucleotides, the CDR3 is TGTGCCAGCAGCGTTGGGACAGGCTCTGGGGCCAACGTCCTGACTTTC. J is TRBJ2-6 and V is TRBV3-1 (or the pseudogene TRBV3-2), with 8 bases that match TRBD1. Germline lookup yields CDR1 LGHDT and CDR2 YNNKEL (reference sequence). The CDR3 is 16 amino acids. Trimming at V came to 5 bases and at J to 0 bases, leaving 3 bases not matched to a gene.

V and J are TRBV10-2 and TRBJ2-2; a weak D match, TRBD2 (7 bases). CDR3 length equals 16 residues. V lost 4 bases, J lost 7 bases, and 19 bases lay in between. Germline CDR1 reads WSHSY; CDR2 reads SAAADI. This CDR3 is CASSALTGGRVGELFF. CDR3 nucleotides: TGCGCCAGCAGTGCCCTAACCGGGGGGCGCGTCGGGGAGCTGTTTTTT.

The J gene is TRBJ2-7, the V gene TRBV3-1 (or the pseudogene TRBV3-2), with 7 bases that match TRBD1. V shed 4 bases, J shed 3 bases, and the junction held 9 bases outside the gene matches. Germline V gene lookup returns CDR1 LGHDT and CDR2 YNNKEL (reference sequence). The CDR3 covers 15 residues. In DNA form, the CDR3 reads TGTGCCAGCAGCCCGGTGACAGGGAATTACTACGAGCAGTACTTC. Protein sequence: CASSPVTGNYYEQYF.

J is TRBJ1-5 and V is TRBV7-2; TRBD1 agrees at 11 bases. Germline assignment: CDR1 SGHTA and CDR2 FQGNSA. This CDR3 is 18 amino acids long. Losses at the gene ends were 1 base for V and 3 bases for J; bases not matched to a gene: 8. CDR3 loop: CASSLGSGTGGPNQPQHF. CDR3 DNA: TGTGCCAGCAGCTTAGGATCCGGGACAGGGGGGCCCAATCAGCCCCAGCATTTT.

This chain uses TRBV7-9 with TRBJ2-5; D remains ambiguous. Trimming removed 3 bases at V and 4 bases at J, with 9 bases between. Germline assignment: CDR1 SEHNR and CDR2 FQNEAQ (reference sequence). This CDR3 region has 13 residues. The CDR3 region has the DNA TGTGCCAGCAGCTTTCCTCGGCGAGAGACCCAGTACTTC. Protein sequence: CASSFPRRETQYF.

The chain joins TRBV19 to TRBJ2-7; TRBD2 aligns across 11 bases. J lost 7 bases, V lost 5 bases, and 7 bases had no gene match. Germline assignment: CDR1 LNHDA and CDR2 SQIVND (reference sequence). This CDR3 contains 14 residues. CDR3 nucleotides: TGTGCCAGTAGTCTTAGCGGGGGGGCGCGTGAGCAGTACTTC. The encoded protein is CASSLSGGAREQYF.

The chain is built from TRBV6-5 and TRBJ2-7; 8 nucleotides match TRBD1. The CDR3 is 15 amino acids. The ends lost 7 bases at V and 0 bases at J; junction bases unmatched: 8. Looked up from germline, CDR1 is MNHEY and CDR2 is SVGAGI. The CDR3 protein is CASTTGQALSYEQYF. For the CDR3, the DNA is TGTGCCAGCACGACGGGACAGGCACTCTCCTACGAGCAGTACTTC.

V is TRBV5-1 and J is TRBJ1-2; D unresolved. This CDR3 has 14 amino acids. V dropped 0 bases and J dropped 5 bases, with 11 bases sitting between them. CDR1 and CDR2 from the germline V gene are SGHRS and YFSETQ. The CDR3 here is CASSLDVGYYGYTF. CDR3 in DNA: TGCGCCAGCAGCTTGGATGTAGGGTATTATGGCTACACCTTC.

The chain carries TRBV2 and TRBJ1-5; D gene unclear. The CDR3 loop spans 14 amino acids. CDR1 is SNHLY and CDR2 is FYNNEI in the germline V gene. Between the trimmed V and J ends, which lost 3 bases and 0 bases, there was a span of 6 bases. CDR3 residues: CASSDRTSNQPQHF. The CDR3 nucleotides are TGTGCCAGCAGTGATCGAACTAGCAATCAGCCCCAGCATTTT.

J is TRBJ2-6 and V is TRBV19; the D is unclear. Trimming left V 5 bases short and J 3 bases short, with 11 bases between. CDR1 LNHDA and CDR2 SQIVND come from the germline V gene (reference sequence). The CDR3 totals 15 residues. The chain's CDR3 is CASSVAVVGANVLTF. In DNA form, the CDR3 reads TGTGCCAGTAGTGTAGCAGTTGTTGGGGCCAACGTCCTGACTTTC.

The chain employs TRBV11-3 and TRBJ2-2; 11 bases are shared with TRBD1. V trimming: 5 bases; J trimming: 5 bases; junction bases outside the gene matches: 4. There are 15 residues in the CDR3. Germline V CDR1 and CDR2: SGHNT, YENEEA. CDR3 nucleotides: TGTGCCAGCAGCCCCCGGGACAGGGGGACCGGGGAGCTGTTTTTT. Translation gives CASSPRDRGTGELFF.

The chain employs TRBV3-1 (or the pseudogene TRBV3-2) and TRBJ1-1; no firm D call. This CDR3 spans 16 amino acids. Germline CDR1 reads LGHDT; CDR2 reads YNNKEL (reference sequence). The V gene lost 4 bases and the J gene lost 1 base, with 16 bases spanning the gap. The CDR3: CASSRPDWYGNTEAFF. CDR3 DNA sequence: TGTGCCAGCAGCCGACCCGACTGGTACGGGAACACTGAAGCTTTCTTT.

The genes are TRBV5-5 and TRBJ1-2; D not resolved. Trimming removed 0 bases at V and 1 base at J, with 7 bases between. This CDR3 region has 14 residues. CDR1 SGHKS and CDR2 YYEKEE come from the germline V gene (reference sequence). The CDR3 nucleotides are TGTGCCAGCAGCTTGGGGCTGGTTAACTATGGCTACACCTTC. Protein: CASSLGLVNYGYTF.

V is TRBV12-3 or TRBV12-4 and J is TRBJ1-5; D is possibly TRBD1 (5 bases). CDR3 length: 13 amino acids. Trimming left V 6 bases short and J 10 bases short, with 16 bases between. Here the CDR3 reads CASSTREWYPQHF. The CDR3 DNA follows: TGTGCCAGCAGCACCAGGGAGTGGTATCCCCAGCATTTT.

V usage is TRBV7-2 and J usage is TRBJ2-1; no reliable D call. CDR1 and CDR2 (germline): SGHTA, FQGNSA. The V and J ends lost 2 bases and 9 bases respectively, with 11 bases between them. The length of the CDR3 is 13 residues. The CDR3 nucleotides are TGTGCCAGCAGCTTACGGCAAGCAGGTGAGCAGTTCTTC. It specifies CASSLRQAGEQFF.